This section outlines one T cell receptor (beta chain) sequence together with its context. This sample was taken from a study of shared clonotypes between healthy human individuals. The protocol was immunoSEQ multiplex PCR, while the TCRdb copy is restricted to in-frame clones and leaves out a portion. The sample yields about 2.3 million clones, around 93% seen once. This CDR3 is 19 amino acids long. Trimming pared 0 bases from V and 0 bases from J, leaving 18 bases between. The V gene's germline CDR1 is LGHNA and CDR2 YNFKEQ. The receptor was derived from a man in his late teens or twenties in good health. Some clones in this sample may be carry-over from other donors' samples. This chain joins TRBV4-2 and TRBJ1-3; no clear D gene. Sequences were obtained from naive CD4+ T cells from PBMCs. Subset: CD45RA+ positively selected. The CDR3 sequence is CASSQEREAGPFSGNTIYF. The CDR3 bases are TGTGCCAGCAGCCAAGAGAGGGAGGCAGGACCGTTCTCTGGAAACACCATATATTTT.